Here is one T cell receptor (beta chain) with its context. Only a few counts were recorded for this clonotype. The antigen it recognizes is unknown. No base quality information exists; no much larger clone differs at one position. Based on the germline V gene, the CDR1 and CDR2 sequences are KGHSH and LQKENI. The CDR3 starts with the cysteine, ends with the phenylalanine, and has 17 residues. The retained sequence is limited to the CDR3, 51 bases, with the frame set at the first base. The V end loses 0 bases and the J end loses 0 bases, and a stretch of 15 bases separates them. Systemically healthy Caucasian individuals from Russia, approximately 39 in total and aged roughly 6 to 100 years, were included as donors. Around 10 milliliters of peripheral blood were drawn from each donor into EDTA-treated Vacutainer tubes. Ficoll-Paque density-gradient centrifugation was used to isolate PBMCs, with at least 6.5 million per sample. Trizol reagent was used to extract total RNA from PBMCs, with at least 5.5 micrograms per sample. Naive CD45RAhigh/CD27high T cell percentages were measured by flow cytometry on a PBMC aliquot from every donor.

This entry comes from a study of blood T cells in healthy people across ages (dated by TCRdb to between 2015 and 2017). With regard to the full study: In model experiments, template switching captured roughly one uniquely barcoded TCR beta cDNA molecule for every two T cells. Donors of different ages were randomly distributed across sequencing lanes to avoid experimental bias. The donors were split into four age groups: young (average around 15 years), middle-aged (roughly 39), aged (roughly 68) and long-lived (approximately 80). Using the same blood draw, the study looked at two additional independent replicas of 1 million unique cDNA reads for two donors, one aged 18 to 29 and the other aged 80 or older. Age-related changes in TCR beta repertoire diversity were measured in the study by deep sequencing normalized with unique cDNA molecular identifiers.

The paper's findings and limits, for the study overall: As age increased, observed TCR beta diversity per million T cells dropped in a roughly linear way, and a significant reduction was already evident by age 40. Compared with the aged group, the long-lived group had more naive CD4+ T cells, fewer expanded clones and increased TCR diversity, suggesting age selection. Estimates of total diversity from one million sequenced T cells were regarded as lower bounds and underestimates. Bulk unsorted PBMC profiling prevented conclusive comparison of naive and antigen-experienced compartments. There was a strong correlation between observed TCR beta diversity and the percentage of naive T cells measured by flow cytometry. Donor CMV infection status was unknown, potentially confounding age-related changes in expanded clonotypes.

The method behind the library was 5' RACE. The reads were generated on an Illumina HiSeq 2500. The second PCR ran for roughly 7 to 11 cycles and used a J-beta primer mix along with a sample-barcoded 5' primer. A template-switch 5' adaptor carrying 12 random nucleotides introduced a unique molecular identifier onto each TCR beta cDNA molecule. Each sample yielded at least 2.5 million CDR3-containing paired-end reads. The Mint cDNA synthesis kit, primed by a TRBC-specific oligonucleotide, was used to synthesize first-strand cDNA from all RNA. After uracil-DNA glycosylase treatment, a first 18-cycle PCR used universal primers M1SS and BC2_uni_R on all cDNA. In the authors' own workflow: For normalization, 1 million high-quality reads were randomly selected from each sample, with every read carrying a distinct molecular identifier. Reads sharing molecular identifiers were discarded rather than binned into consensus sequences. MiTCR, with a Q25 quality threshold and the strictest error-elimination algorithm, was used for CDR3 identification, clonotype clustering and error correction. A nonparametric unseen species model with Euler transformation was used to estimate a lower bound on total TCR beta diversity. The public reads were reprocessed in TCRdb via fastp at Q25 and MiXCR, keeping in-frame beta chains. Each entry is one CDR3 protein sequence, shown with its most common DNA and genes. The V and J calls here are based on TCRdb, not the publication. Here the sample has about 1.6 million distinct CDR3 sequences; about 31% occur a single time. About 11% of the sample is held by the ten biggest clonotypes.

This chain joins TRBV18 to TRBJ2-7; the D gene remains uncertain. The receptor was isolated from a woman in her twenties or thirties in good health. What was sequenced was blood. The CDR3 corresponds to CASSPPRSGSSSYEQYF. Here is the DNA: TGTGCCAGCTCACCACCGAGGTCCGGGTCGAGCTCCTACGAGCAGTACTTC.